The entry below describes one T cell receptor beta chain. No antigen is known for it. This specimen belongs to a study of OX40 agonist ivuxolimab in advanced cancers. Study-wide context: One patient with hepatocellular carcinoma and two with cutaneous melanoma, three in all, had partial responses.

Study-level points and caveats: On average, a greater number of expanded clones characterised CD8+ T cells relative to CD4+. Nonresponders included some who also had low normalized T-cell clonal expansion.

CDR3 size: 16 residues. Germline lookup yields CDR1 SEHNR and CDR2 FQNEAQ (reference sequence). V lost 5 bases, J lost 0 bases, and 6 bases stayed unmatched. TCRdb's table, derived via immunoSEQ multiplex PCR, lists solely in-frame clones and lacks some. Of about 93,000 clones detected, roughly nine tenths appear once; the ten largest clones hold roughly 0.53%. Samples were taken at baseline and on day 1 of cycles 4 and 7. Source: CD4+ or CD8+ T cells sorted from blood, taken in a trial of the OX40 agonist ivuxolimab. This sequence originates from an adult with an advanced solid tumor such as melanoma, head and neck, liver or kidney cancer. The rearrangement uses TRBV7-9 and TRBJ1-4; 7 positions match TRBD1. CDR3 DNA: TGTGCCAGCAGCAGGACAGGCCCTACAACTAATGAAAAACTGTTTTTT. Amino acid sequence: CASSRTGPTTNEKLFF.